A single sample gave rise to the 23 T cell receptor beta chains below, sequenced in a study of blood T cell repertoires in COVID-19. Measured with immunoSEQ multiplex PCR; TCRdb has only the in-frame clones, and not every one. The sample has about 260,000 clones; over 70% are singletons. Material for sequencing was peripheral blood. The receptors originated from a human donor in a cohort sampled during active COVID-19.

This clone was counted between two and nine times. The chain couples TRBV7-2 to TRBJ1-6; TRBD1 is a possible D gene (6 bases). This CDR3 contains 16 residues. The V gene lost 0 bases and the J gene lost 14 bases, with 20 bases spanning the gap. Germline lookup yields CDR1 SGHTA and CDR2 FQGNSA. In DNA form, the CDR3 reads TGTGCCAGCAGCTTAGCCGGGGGGCAGGTCGCATCGGCCCTCCACTTT. This gives the protein CASSLAGGQVASALHF. Filled out from reference TRBV7-2 and TRBJ1-6, the complete variable domain reads GAGVSQSPSNKVTEKGKDVELRCDPISGHTALYWYRQSLGQGLEFLIYFQGNSAPDKSGLPSDRFSAERTGGSVSTLTIQRTQQEDSAVYLCASSLAGGQVASALHFGNGTRLTVT.

This clone has just one count. The chain has TRBV11-2 and TRBJ2-5; 11 nucleotides align to TRBD2. The CDR3 consists of 16 residues. V gave up 3 bases and J gave up 0 bases; unmatched junction bases: 3. Looked up from germline, CDR1 is SGHAT and CDR2 is FQNNGV. CDR3 sequence: CASSFSGGAHQETQYF. In DNA form, the CDR3 reads TGTGCCAGCAGCTTTAGCGGGGGGGCCCACCAAGAGACCCAGTACTTC.

The rearrangement uses TRBV19 and TRBJ1-2; D call uncertain. The CDR3 extends over 15 amino acids. In germline, CDR1 is LNHDA, CDR2 SQIVND (reference sequence). V lost 6 bases to trimming and J lost 5 bases, with 19 bases between them. The CDR3 loop is CASSLLTAVVYGYTF. For the CDR3, the DNA is TGTGCCAGTAGCCTATTGACTGCTGTGGTATATGGCTACACCTTC.

In DNA form, the CDR3 reads TGTGCCAGTTCAGGACAGTTTCGGGATACGCAGTATTTT. Protein: CASSGQFRDTQYF. The V and J genes are TRBV18 and TRBJ2-3, with TRBD1 as a possible D gene (6 bases). Germline CDR1 is KGHSH and CDR2 is LQKENI. This CDR3 has 13 amino acids. Trimming pared 9 bases from V and 6 bases from J, leaving 16 bases between.

The V call is TRBV19, the J call TRBJ2-7; TRBD1 aligns across 8 bases. This CDR3 is 16 amino acids long. V was clipped by 0 bases and J by 6 bases; unmatched bases: 10. Germline CDR1 and CDR2: LNHDA and SQIVND (reference sequence). This CDR3 reads CASSIDRTGSRSEQYF. For the CDR3, the DNA is TGTGCCAGTAGTATAGATAGGACAGGGTCTAGGTCCGAGCAGTACTTC.

The count of this clone is one. In DNA, the CDR3 is TGTGCCATCAGTGAGAGGGGGGGAAACACTGAAGCTTTCTTT. Amino acids: CAISERGGNTEAFF. The chain has TRBV10-3 and TRBJ1-1; possibly TRBD1 for D (6 bases). Germline-derived CDR1 and CDR2 are ENHRY and SYGVKD. V gave up 2 bases and J gave up 2 bases, with 9 bases separating them. The CDR3 spans 14 residues.

The J gene is TRBJ1-6, the V gene TRBV5-6; no firm D call. This CDR3 comprises 15 residues. V was clipped by 3 bases and J by 6 bases, with 13 bases between them. CDR1 is SGHDT, CDR2 YYEEEE, per germline. The CDR3 bases are TGTGCCAGCAGCTCGGGTGCACTTACTAATTCACCCCTCCACTTT. Its protein is CASSSGALTNSPLHF.

The chain links TRBV28 to TRBJ2-7; D ambiguous. The CDR3 is made up of 15 amino acids. Between the trimmed V and J ends, which lost 4 bases and 4 bases, there was a span of 17 bases. Germline V CDR1 and CDR2: MDHEN, SYDVKM. This chain's CDR3 is CASSSTQAIKYEQYF. As DNA, the CDR3 is TGTGCCAGCAGTTCGACCCAGGCGATTAAATACGAGCAGTACTTC. Looking up the rest from reference TRBV28 and TRBJ2-7 gives the full variable domain: DVKVTQSSRYLVKRTGEKVFLECVQDMDHENMFWYRQDPGLGLRLIYFSYDVKMKEKGDIPEGYSVSREKKERFSLILESASTNQTSMYLCASSSTQAIKYEQYFGPGTRLTVT.

J is TRBJ1-2 and V is TRBV6-1, with 9 nucleotides matching TRBD1. Germline V CDR1 and CDR2: MNHNS, SASEGT. The CDR3 loop spans 13 amino acids. Trimming at V came to 5 bases and at J to 7 bases, leaving 5 bases not matched to a gene. The CDR3 is CASSWDRAFGYTF. The CDR3 DNA sequence: TGTGCCAGCAGTTGGGACAGGGCCTTTGGCTACACCTTC.

The chain carries TRBV6-6 and TRBJ1-4; perhaps TRBD1 as D (6 bases). The germline V gene encodes CDR1 MNHNY and CDR2 SVGAGI (reference sequence). The CDR3 has 15 amino acids. Trimming cost V 6 bases and J 4 bases, with 15 bases left between them. The chain's CDR3 is CASRAADRSNEKLFF. The CDR3 nucleotides read TGTGCCAGCAGGGCCGCGGACAGAAGTAATGAAAAACTGTTTTTT.

The CDR3 nucleotides are TGCAGCGTTCGAGGGACTCAAGAGACCCAGTACTTC. The encoded protein is CSVRGTQETQYF. This chain links TRBV29-1 with TRBJ2-5, with D perhaps TRBD2 (6 bases). The germline V gene encodes CDR1 SQVTM and CDR2 ANQGSEA. V gave up 5 bases and J gave up 2 bases, with 9 bases separating them. The CDR3 is 12 amino acids.

This rearrangement joins TRBV3-1 (or the pseudogene TRBV3-2) to TRBJ2-5; 7 bases fit TRBD1. V dropped 1 base and J dropped 3; count of bases not matched to a gene: 2. From germline, CDR1 is LGHDT and CDR2 YNNKEL (reference sequence). The CDR3 loop spans 14 amino acids. The CDR3 nucleotides read TGTGCCAGCAGCCAAGTTACAGGGGAAGAGACCCAGTACTTC. This gives the protein CASSQVTGEETQYF.

This clone came up a few times. Here the CDR3 reads CASSFKQTNEKLFF. The DNA of the CDR3 is TGTGCCAGCAGCTTCAAACAAACTAATGAAAAACTGTTTTTT. The V gene is TRBV5-6, the J gene TRBJ1-4; D ambiguous. This CDR3 has 14 amino acids. V was cut by 2 bases and J by 1 base, with 6 bases left in between. CDR1 is SGHDT and CDR2 is YYEEEE in the germline V gene.

The J gene is TRBJ2-7, the V gene TRBV4-2; D remains ambiguous. The CDR3 extends over 15 amino acids. Germline V CDR1 and CDR2: LGHNA, YNFKEQ. V was clipped by 0 bases and J by 2 bases, with 11 bases between them. In nucleotides, the CDR3 is TGTGCCAGCAGCCAAGAAGGAGCGAGTACCTACGAGCAGTACTTC. Its protein product is CASSQEGASTYEQYF.

A single count supports this clone. The chain uses TRBV4-2 and TRBJ2-1, with a possible D match to TRBD2 (5 bases). The CDR3 extends over 16 amino acids. Germline CDR1 is LGHNA and CDR2 is YNFKEQ. V was pared by 3 bases and J by 3 bases, with 15 bases between. The CDR3 DNA sequence: TGTGCCAGCAGCCAGGGAGCGGAGAGTAACTACAATGAGCAGTTCTTC. This encodes CASSQGAESNYNEQFF.

The chain has TRBV6-1 and TRBJ2-7; D is unclear. The CDR3 loop spans 11 amino acids. Germline values: CDR1 MNHNS, CDR2 SASEGT. Between the trimmed V and J ends, which lost 2 bases and 10 bases, there was a span of 9 bases. CDR3 amino acids: CASSEFGPQYF. The CDR3 DNA follows: TGTGCCAGCAGTGAATTTGGCCCACAGTACTTC.

This chain joins TRBV7-9 and TRBJ1-1, with D possibly matching TRBD1 (5 bases). CDR1 SEHNR and CDR2 FQNEAQ come from the germline V gene (reference sequence). The CDR3 spans 13 residues. V lost 6 bases and J lost 1, with 9 bases in between. CDR3 sequence (DNA): TGTGCCAGCAGTATCAGGGAGAACACTGAAGCTTTCTTT. Protein: CASSIRENTEAFF. Full variable domain (outside the CDR3, taken from reference TRBV7-9 and TRBJ1-1): DTGVSQNPRHKITKRGQNVTFRCDPISEHNRLYWYRQTLGQGPEFLTYFQNEAQLEKSRLLSDRFSAERPKGSFSTLEIQRTEQGDSAMYLCASSIRENTEAFFGQGTRLTVV.

The V call is TRBV6-5, the J call TRBJ1-5, with TRBD1 identical over 8 bases. In germline, CDR1 is MNHEY, CDR2 SVGAGI. The CDR3 sequence is 14 residues long. Unmatched junction bases numbered 10, after V lost 8 bases and J lost 7 bases. The CDR3 region is CASRGQGAYQPQHF. Here the CDR3 DNA reads TGTGCCAGCCGCGGTCAGGGGGCATACCAGCCCCAGCATTTT.

This clone was detected once. The chain links TRBV27 to TRBJ1-5, with D tentatively TRBD1 (5 bases). CDR1 MNHEY and CDR2 SMNVEV come from the germline V gene (reference sequence). The CDR3 covers 15 residues. V dropped 6 bases and J dropped 5 bases, with 17 bases sitting between them. The DNA for the CDR3 is TGTGCCAGCAGCCGAACCGGGACGGGGGATCAGCCCCAGCATTTT. It translates to CASSRTGTGDQPQHF.

This clone is a singleton in its sample. The chain joins TRBV15 to TRBJ1-6; 8 nucleotides agree with TRBD1. Trimming cost V 5 bases and J 12 bases; bases outside gene matches: 9. The CDR3 has 14 residues. Germline V gene data show CDR1 as LNHNV and CDR2 as YYDKDF (reference sequence). For the CDR3, the DNA is TGTGCCACCAGCGCTCAGGGGGCAGGGGTACCCCTCCACTTT. It is translated as CATSAQGAGVPLHF.

The chain is built from TRBV11-3 and TRBJ2-3, with D possibly TRBD1 on 5 matching bases. V lost 0 bases and J 5 bases, leaving 6 bases between the germline ends. CDR1 SGHNT and CDR2 YENEEA come from the germline V gene. The CDR3 spans 13 residues. The CDR3 spells CASSLDREDTQYF. As DNA, the CDR3 is TGTGCCAGCAGCTTAGACAGGGAAGATACGCAGTATTTT. Drawing the rest from reference TRBV11-3 and TRBJ2-3, the complete variable domain is EAGVVQSPRYKIIEKKQPVAFWCNPISGHNTLYWYLQNLGQGPELLIRYENEEAVDDSQLPKDRFSAERLKGVDSTLKIQPAELGDSAVYLCASSLDREDTQYFGPGTRLTVL.

This chain joins TRBV28 and TRBJ2-5; perhaps TRBD1 as D (6 bases). The CDR3 has 12 residues. The germline gives CDR1 MDHEN, CDR2 SYDVKM. V gave up 3 bases and J gave up 6 bases, with 8 bases separating them. The CDR3 region has the DNA TGTGCCAGCAGTTTCAGGGGTCAGACCCAGTACTTC. Its protein product is CASSFRGQTQYF.

The V and J genes are TRBV6-5 and TRBJ1-1; 8 nucleotides align to TRBD1. With 4 bases clipped from V and 4 bases from J, the junction kept 8 bases outside the gene matches. The CDR3 consists of 15 residues. Per germline, CDR1 MNHEY and CDR2 SVGAGI. The CDR3 loop reads CASSSSFTGGTEAFF. CDR3 bases: TGTGCCAGCAGTTCCAGCTTCACAGGGGGCACTGAAGCTTTCTTT.